Described below is a single T cell receptor (beta chain) sequence and its context. The antigen is unknown. Different DNA sequences within this sample yield the same CDR3. This sample is drawn from a study of shared clonotypes between healthy human individuals. Overall study results and limits: The authors expected sequencing depth to affect clonotype sharing among donors.

The table came from immunoSEQ multiplex PCR; TCRdb's copy has only in-frame clones and leaves some out. The top ten hold approximately 0.13% of the sample, which has 2 million to 2.5 million clones, roughly 95% seen once. V lost 2 bases, J lost 7 bases, and 9 bases lay in between. From germline, CDR1 is SGHAT and CDR2 FQNNGV. The CDR3 is made up of 14 amino acids. Sequences were obtained from naive CD4+ T cells sorted from blood. This sample's subset: CD45RA+ positively selected. The chain combines TRBV11-2 with TRBJ1-6; tentative D call: TRBD1 (6 bases). This TCR derives from a man younger than 35 in good health. Here the CDR3 reads CASSLSQGNSPLHF. CDR3 in DNA: TGTGCCAGCAGCTTATCGCAGGGGAATTCACCCCTCCACTTT.